The 17 T cell receptor beta chains given below trace back to one sample, sequenced in a study of T cells in tuberculosis. Repertoires were generated with immunoSEQ multiplex PCR, while TCRdb's copy carries only in-frame clones and drops some. The sample lists around 33,000 clones, about 91% occurring once. This sample's time point: new active TB diagnosis, blood taken before or within 7 days of starting treatment. The source was PBMCs, collected at tuberculosis diagnosis. The receptors derive from an adult with tuberculosis. Some clones in this sample may be carry-over from other donors' samples.

The genes are TRBV9 and TRBJ1-2; the match to TRBD1 covers 7 bases. Looked up from germline, CDR1 is SGDLS and CDR2 is YYNGEE. CDR3 length equals 14 residues. V was clipped by 0 bases and J by 5 bases; unmatched bases: 4. The CDR3, as DNA: TGTGCCAGCAGCGTAGGACAGGGACTGTATGGCTACACCTTC. It is translated as CASSVGQGLYGYTF.

The gene calls are TRBV30 and TRBJ1-4; the match to TRBD1 covers 8 bases. Germline V gives CDR1 GTSNPN, CDR2 SVGIG (reference sequence). V trimming: 2 bases; J trimming: 11 bases; junction bases outside the gene matches: 10. This CDR3 region has 14 residues. In DNA, the CDR3 is TGTGCCTGGAGTTCAGGGACAGGACTCGGGAAACTGTTTTTT. It translates to CAWSSGTGLGKLFF.

This chain joins TRBV9 and TRBJ2-3; 8 bases align to TRBD1. CDR1 SGDLS and CDR2 YYNGEE come from the germline V gene. Trimming cost V 3 bases and J 4 bases; bases outside gene matches: 4. This CDR3 comprises 14 residues. CDR3 DNA: TGTGCCAGCAGCGACTACAGGGGGGCAGATACGCAGTATTTT. This encodes CASSDYRGADTQYF.

The V call is TRBV18, the J call TRBJ1-1; a possible D gene is TRBD1 (6 bases). V shed 3 bases and J shed 5 bases, with 16 bases lying between them. Germline V lookup: CDR1 KGHSH, CDR2 LQKENI. There are 15 residues in the CDR3. Here the CDR3 reads CASSPRDIKGTEAFF. DNA of the CDR3: TGTGCCAGCTCACCCCGGGACATAAAAGGGACTGAAGCTTTCTTT.

The chain has TRBV6-1 and TRBJ1-2; D is unclear. V lost 6 bases to trimming and J lost 8 bases, with 13 bases between them. CDR1 is MNHNS and CDR2 is SASEGT in the germline V gene. The CDR3 has 12 amino acids. CDR3 DNA: TGTGCCAGCAGATCCGCCGGGGAGGGCTACACCTTC. It encodes CASRSAGEGYTF.

V is TRBV19 and J is TRBJ1-6; 9 bases fit TRBD1. In germline, CDR1 is LNHDA, CDR2 SQIVND (reference sequence). The CDR3 loop spans 17 amino acids. Losses at the gene ends were 7 bases for V and 6 bases for J; bases not matched to a gene: 13. CDR3 amino acids: CASNDRGMRGINSPLHF. The CDR3 nucleotides read TGTGCCAGTAACGACAGGGGGATGAGAGGAATTAATTCACCCCTCCACTTT.

The rearrangement uses TRBV29-1 and TRBJ2-1; TRBD1 is a possible D gene (5 bases). Germline-derived CDR1 and CDR2 are SQVTM and ANQGSEA. The V and J ends lost 7 bases and 4 bases respectively, with 11 bases between them. The CDR3 has 12 residues. The CDR3 bases are TGCAGCGCAATACAGGAGTACAATGAGCAGTTCTTC. It yields the protein CSAIQEYNEQFF.

J is TRBJ2-2 and V is TRBV7-2, with D possibly being TRBD1 (6 bases). Per the germline V gene, CDR1 is SGHTA and CDR2 is FQGNSA. Deletions cut 1 base from V and 7 bases from J, with 13 bases between. The CDR3 has 15 residues. The CDR3 region has the DNA TGTGCCAGCAGCTTAGAACAGGGCAGGCTCGGGGAGCTGTTTTTT. It specifies CASSLEQGRLGELFF.

The CDR3 bases are TGTGCCACCAGCAGAGATTCACCACGGACAGGGCGCTTGGGTGGAAATTCACCCCTCCACTTT. Its translation is CATSRDSPRTGRLGGNSPLHF. The chain carries TRBV15 and TRBJ1-6; 8 bases are a match to TRBD1. Germline V gives CDR1 LNHNV, CDR2 YYDKDF (reference sequence). Unmatched junction bases numbered 20, after V lost 0 bases and J lost 7 bases. There are 21 residues in the CDR3.

This chain uses TRBV5-1 with TRBJ1-2; TRBD1 aligns across 7 bases. Trimming removed 3 bases from V and 4 bases from J; junction bases left unmatched: 9. The CDR3 is 15 amino acids. Germline CDR1 SGHRS, CDR2 YFSETQ. CDR3 amino acids: CASSSLAQGSYGYTF. The CDR3 DNA follows: TGCGCCAGCAGCTCGTTGGCACAGGGGTCCTATGGCTACACCTTC.

The chain joins TRBV27 to TRBJ2-2; 8 bases align to TRBD1. V was pared by 6 bases and J by 1 base, with 7 bases of the junction left unmatched. CDR3 length equals 16 residues. Per germline, CDR1 MNHEY and CDR2 SMNVEV (reference sequence). DNA of the CDR3: TGTGCCAGCAGCGAAACCGGGACAGGGAACACCGGGGAGCTGTTTTTT. Its protein product is CASSETGTGNTGELFF.

V is TRBV21-1 and J is TRBJ2-7; whether TRBD2, the table's D call, matches the DNA was not checked. TRBV21-1 has pseudogene status. The CDR3 extends over 15 amino acids. The DNA of the CDR3 is TGTGCCAGCAGCAAAGTAGGAGGGGAGCCCTACGAGCAGTACTTC. Translation: CASSKVGGEPYEQYF.

The V gene is TRBV7-3, the J gene TRBJ2-1; unclear D gene. The germline V gene encodes CDR1 SGHTA and CDR2 FQGTGA. Trimming left V 5 bases short and J 0 bases short, with 14 bases between. The CDR3 has 16 amino acids. The CDR3 spells CASSLGGSSSYNEQFF. The DNA of the CDR3 is TGTGCCAGCAGCCTCGGCGGCTCCAGCTCCTACAATGAGCAGTTCTTC.

The rearrangement uses TRBV6-1 and TRBJ1-5; the match to TRBD1 covers 8 bases. Trimming took 5 bases from V and 3 from J; bases not matched to a gene: 3. The germline gives CDR1 MNHNS, CDR2 SASEGT. The CDR3 sequence is 14 residues long. CDR3 DNA sequence: TGTGCCAGCAGTACGACAGGGGTCAATCAGCCCCAGCATTTT. This translates into CASSTTGVNQPQHF.

V usage is TRBV27 and J usage is TRBJ2-3; 10 bases agree with TRBD2. CDR3 length: 16 residues. V was pared by 5 bases and J by 5 bases, with 10 bases of the junction left unmatched. Per germline, CDR1 MNHEY and CDR2 SMNVEV (reference sequence). The CDR3 DNA reads TGTGCCAGCAGTAGGGCGGGTAGCGGGAGGATAGATACGCAGTATTTT. It yields the protein CASSRAGSGRIDTQYF.

The V gene is TRBV5-5, the J gene TRBJ2-3, with 9 bases matching TRBD1. Germline values: CDR1 SGHKS, CDR2 YYEKEE (reference sequence). The CDR3 loop spans 16 amino acids. Germline trimming cut 5 bases from V and 2 bases from J; bases unmatched to any gene: 9. The CDR3 protein is CASSRGQGSFTDTQYF. For the CDR3, the DNA is TGTGCCAGCAGTCGAGGACAGGGGTCCTTCACAGATACGCAGTATTTT.

The rearrangement links TRBV19 to TRBJ2-3, with a tentative D call TRBD1 (7 bases). The CDR3 spans 15 residues. Germline CDR1 reads LNHDA; CDR2 reads SQIVND (reference sequence). The V end was cut by 7 bases, the J end by 2 bases, with 16 bases between. In DNA, the CDR3 is TGTGCCAGTACAAGGAGGGGGCCTACCACAGATACGCAGTATTTT. This sequence encodes CASTRRGPTTDTQYF.